These T cell receptor beta chains were read from a single sample in a study of glioma-infiltrating T cells. From the multiplex PCR reads, TCRdb called clonotypes with MiXCR, one entry per CDR3 protein. Counted here are 150,000 to 200,000 distinct CDR3 sequences, approximately 30% occurring once; the ten biggest clones make up 20% to 25%. The sample taken for sequencing was glioma tissue, nonneoplastic brain tissue, or PBMCs (not recorded which). All receptors derive from a human donor with low-grade glioma or glioblastoma, undergoing nonglioma brain surgery, or in good health (not recorded which). CDR3s include the opening cysteine and the closing phenylalanine or tryptophan. The D gene is left open where the match is weak. Size is omitted from some rows. Given values are once, few, many or a class for expanded clones.

cdr3_length j_call d_call v_call clone_size cdr3_aa cdr3_nt
15 TRBJ1-5 . TRBV4-3 . CASIQGGGNNQPQHF TGCGCCAGCATCCAAGGGGGGGGGAACAATCAGCCCCAGCATTTT
12 TRBJ2-7 TRBD1 TRBV29-1 few CSVRQGAYEQYF TGCAGCGTAAGACAGGGGGCCTACGAGCAGTACTTC
16 TRBJ2-3 TRBD2 TRBV20-1 many CSARDPGLAKGDTQYF TGCAGTGCTAGAGACCCAGGACTAGCGAAAGGAGATACGCAGTATTTT
18 TRBJ1-1 . TRBV5-4 many CASSLGRMMKGGNTEAFF TGTGCCAGCAGCTTGGGGCGGATGATGAAGGGTGGAAACACTGAAGCTTTCTTT
16 TRBJ2-1 TRBD2 TRBV28 . CAIQGTSGDSYNEQFF TGTGCCATCCAGGGGACTAGCGGAGATTCCTACAATGAGCAGTTCTTC
14 TRBJ2-2 . TRBV19 few CASSSPGDTGELFF TGTGCCAGTAGTAGCCCTGGGGACACCGGGGAGCTGTTTTTT
16 TRBJ1-1 . TRBV27 many CASSPMRGWRNTEAFF TGTGCCAGCAGCCCGATGCGGGGGTGGAGGAACACTGAAGCTTTCTTT
15 TRBJ2-1 TRBD2 TRBV7-3 few CASSLALAGGNEQFF TGTGCCAGCAGCTTGGCGTTAGCGGGAGGGAATGAGCAGTTCTTC
15 TRBJ2-3 TRBD2 TRBV7-2 many CASSLLAGAADTQYF TGTGCCAGCAGCTTACTAGCGGGAGCCGCAGATACGCAGTATTTT
14 TRBJ2-1 TRBD2 TRBV20-1 . CSARGREGPGEQFF TGCAGTGCTAGGGGGCGGGAGGGGCCTGGGGAGCAGTTCTTC
13 TRBJ2-3 TRBD2 TRBV2 many CASLPSGQDTQYF TGTGCCAGCTTGCCTAGCGGGCAAGATACGCAGTATTTT
14 TRBJ2-5 TRBD2 TRBV9 . CASSATSGREAQYF TGTGCCAGCAGCGCAACATCCGGTCGGGAGGCCCAGTACTTC
15 TRBJ1-3 TRBD1 TRBV28 few CASDSTGDTRNTIYF TGTGCCAGCGATTCTACAGGGGACACAAGAAACACCATATATTTT
14 TRBJ1-3 TRBD1 TRBV5-4 many CASSLQGARNTIYF TGTGCCAGCAGCTTACAGGGGGCGCGAAACACCATATATTTT
14 TRBJ2-7 . TRBV28 many CASTPDPSSYEQYF TGTGCCAGCACCCCAGACCCGAGCTCCTACGAGCAGTACTTC
15 TRBJ2-1 . TRBV27 many CASSLAPDMYNEQFF TGTGCCAGCAGTCTAGCCCCGGACATGTACAATGAGCAGTTCTTC
15 TRBJ2-7 . TRBV6-2/TRBV6-3 many CASRTGSGERYEQYF TGTGCCAGCAGGACGGGGTCCGGAGAGCGGTACGAGCAGTACTTC
16 TRBJ2-7 TRBD1 TRBV19 . CASSTGIGQGTVEQYF TGTGCCAGTAGTACAGGAATCGGACAGGGAACGGTTGAGCAGTACTTC
14 TRBJ1-5 . TRBV7-2 many CASSLALGAQPQHF TGTGCCAGCAGCTTAGCGCTAGGCGCTCAGCCCCAGCATTTT
16 TRBJ2-6 TRBD1 TRBV6-5 . CASSCTGGSGANVLTF TGCGCCAGCAGTTGTACAGGGGGCTCTGGGGCCAACGTCCTGACTTTC
15 TRBJ2-1 TRBD2 TRBV20-1 . CSSQSDGRTCNKQFF TGCAGTTCGCAGAGCGACGGGAGGACCTGCAATAAGCAGTTCTTC
17 TRBJ2-6 TRBD1 TRBV7-9 . CASIAGTGISGANVLTF TGTGCCAGTATCGCCGGGACAGGAATCTCTGGGGCCAACGTCCTGACTTTC
15 TRBJ1-5 TRBD1 TRBV6-1 many CASDGGQGSNQPQHF TGTGCCAGCGATGGGGGACAGGGGAGCAATCAGCCCCAGCATTTT
16 TRBJ2-3 TRBD2 TRBV7-2 few CASSIAGGKSTDTQYF TGTGCCAGCAGCATAGCGGGAGGGAAAAGCACAGATACGCAGTATTTT
15 TRBJ2-3 . TRBV2 many CASSERGRRTDTQYF TGTGCCAGCAGTGAGCGAGGGCGGCGCACAGATACGCAGTATTTT
14 TRBJ1-5 . TRBV12-3/TRBV12-4 many CASSNRIGDQPQHF TGTGCCAGCAGTAACCGGATCGGGGATCAGCCCCAGCATTTT
14 TRBJ2-7 . TRBV12-3/TRBV12-4 few CASSFGRTSYEQYF TGTGCCAGCAGTTTTGGCAGGACCTCCTACGAGCAGTACTTC
11 TRBJ2-5 . TRBV29-1 . CSVKVQETQYF TGCAGCGTTAAGGTTCAAGAGACCCAGTACTTC
16 TRBJ2-3 TRBD2 TRBV25-1 few CASSELTSGSTDTQYF TGTGCCAGCAGTGAATTGACTAGCGGGAGCACAGATACGCAGTATTTT
15 TRBJ2-7 TRBD1 TRBV20-1 many CSATIPGTGVGEQYF TGCAGTGCTACAATCCCCGGGACAGGGGTTGGCGAGCAGTACTTC
14 TRBJ2-7 TRBD2 TRBV20-1 . CSAEGLAGAYEQYF TGCAGTGCTGAGGGACTAGCGGGAGCCTACGAGCAGTACTTC
16 TRBJ2-1 . TRBV6-1 many CASSRPGPSSYNEQFF TGTGCCAGCAGCCGTCCGGGTCCGAGCTCCTACAATGAGCAGTTCTTC
15 TRBJ2-1 TRBD2 TRBV7-8 many CASSFSGPLYNEQFF TGTGCCAGCAGCTTTAGCGGGCCCCTTTACAATGAGCAGTTCTTC
18 TRBJ2-3 TRBD2 TRBV14 . CACSHYRIAGGPTDTQYF TGTGCCTGCAGCCACTATCGAATAGCGGGAGGGCCCACAGATACGCAGTATTTT
15 TRBJ2-3 TRBD2 TRBV20-1 many CSASRGGRPTDTQYF TGCAGTGCTAGTAGGGGCGGGAGGCCCACAGATACGCAGTATTTT
17 TRBJ2-7 . TRBV4-1 . CASSQAGTPVPAGEQYF TGCGCCAGCAGCCAAGCGGGCACGCCGGTACCCGCCGGAGAGCAGTACTTC
18 TRBJ2-7 TRBD2 TRBV6-6 few CASSSTQRPGGYSYEQYF TGTGCCAGCAGTTCCACCCAAAGACCGGGAGGTTACTCCTACGAGCAGTACTTC
13 TRBJ2-3 . TRBV20-1 many CSAWAGSTDTQYF TGCAGTGCATGGGCGGGGAGCACAGATACGCAGTATTTT
14 TRBJ2-7 TRBD2 TRBV29-1 . CSVVVSSGGNEQYF TGCAGCGTTGTCGTTTCCAGCGGGGGCAATGAGCAGTACTTC
13 TRBJ1-2 . TRBV20-1 many CSARDGVNYGYTF TGCAGTGCTAGAGATGGTGTTAACTATGGCTACACCTTC
13 TRBJ1-1 TRBD1 TRBV30 many CAWSLTTGGEAFF TGTGCCTGGAGTTTAACGACAGGGGGAGAGGCTTTCTTT
14 TRBJ2-3 . TRBV12-3/TRBV12-4 many CASSSGGGLGTQYF TGTGCCAGCAGTTCTGGGGGGGGGCTCGGTACGCAGTATTTT
15 TRBJ2-1 TRBD2 TRBV27 . CASSFGTSGFNEQFF TGTGCCAGCAGTTTCGGGACTAGCGGGTTCAATGAGCAGTTCTTC
15 TRBJ2-7 . TRBV28 . CASTPGAGAAYEQYF TGTGCCAGCACCCCCGGCGCAGGGGCCGCCTACGAGCAGTACTTC
13 TRBJ2-7 . TRBV10-1 many CASSEKNSYEQYF TGCGCCAGCAGTGAGAAGAATTCCTACGAGCAGTACTTC
14 TRBJ1-1 . TRBV7-2 many CASSLVMRGSEAFF TGTGCCAGCAGCTTAGTGATGCGGGGGTCGGAAGCTTTCTTT
14 TRBJ2-7 TRBD2 TRBV20-1 many CSARAPAGGGEQYF TGCAGTGCTAGGGCCCCAGCGGGAGGAGGCGAGCAGTACTTC
16 TRBJ2-7 . TRBV5-1 . CASSFLSDTTLDEQYF TGCGCCAGCAGCTTCCTCAGCGACACCACCCTGGACGAGCAGTACTTC